The 8 T cell receptor beta chains given below trace back to one sample, sequenced in a study of CD8 T cells in ankylosing spondylitis. Findings and caveats of the study: It appeared that ankylosing spondylitis blood was characterized by a TCR beta motif of fewer than 10 highly homologous variants.

TCRdb reprocessed the 5' RACE reads via MiXCR and lists one record per CDR3 protein. The profile shows approximately 550,000 distinct CDR3 sequences, roughly 13% of them singletons. These receptors' targets are unknown. The specimen was blood, either unsorted or a sorted T cell fraction (not recorded which). These receptor sequences come from a male donor with ankylosing spondylitis.

The gene calls are TRBV5-1 and TRBJ2-1; no definite D call. Trimming cost V 0 bases and J 0 bases, with 13 bases left between them. Germline CDR1 reads SGHRS; CDR2 reads YFSETQ. The CDR3 is 17 residues long. This CDR3 is CASSLGAPGSSYNEQFF. Written as DNA, the CDR3 is TGCGCCAGCAGCTTGGGAGCTCCAGGTAGCTCCTACAATGAGCAGTTCTTC.

This clonotype was observed a handful of times. The genes are TRBV20-1 and TRBJ1-5, with D hard to call. The CDR3 length is 14 residues. Germline V gene data show CDR1 as DFQATT and CDR2 as SNEGSKA (reference sequence). Trimming took 1 base from V and 5 from J, leaving 12 bases between them. CDR3 amino acids: CSARVRGPDQPQHF. CDR3 sequence (DNA): TGCAGTGCTAGAGTACGCGGTCCTGATCAGCCCCAGCATTTT.

This clonotype showed up just a few times. The genes are TRBV7-8 and TRBJ2-1; D possibly corresponds to TRBD2 (5 bases). Per germline, CDR1 SGHVS and CDR2 FQNEAQ. The CDR3 totals 18 residues. The V and J ends lost 1 base and 1 base respectively, with 17 bases between them. CDR3 bases: TGTGCCAGCAGCTTAGTATCCTCTAGCCCCATTTCCTACAATGAGCAGTTCTTC. Amino acids: CASSLVSSSPISYNEQFF. The complete variable domain, with remaining parts taken from reference TRBV7-8 and TRBJ2-1, reads GAGVSQSPRYKVAKRGQDVALRCDPISGHVSLFWYQQALGQGPEFLTYFQNEAQLDKSGLPSDRFFAERPEGSVSTLKIQRTQQEDSAVYLCASSLVSSSPISYNEQFFGPGTRLTVL.

The chain recombines TRBV7-8 with TRBJ2-2; TRBD2 agrees at 11 bases. Germline V CDR1 and CDR2: SGHVS, FQNEAQ. V dropped 6 bases and J dropped 5; count of bases not matched to a gene: 5. The CDR3 contains 15 residues. The DNA of the CDR3 is TGTGCCAGCAGTCGACTAGCGGGAAAAACCGGGGAGCTGTTTTTT. Translation: CASSRLAGKTGELFF.

The chain carries TRBV7-2 and TRBJ2-1, with D possibly being TRBD2 (6 bases). The CDR3 is made up of 15 amino acids. The V gene's germline CDR1 is SGHTA and CDR2 FQGNSA. Trimming took off 5 bases at V and 7 bases at J, with 18 bases between the two ends. CDR3 DNA sequence: TGTGCCAGCAGCCCCCGAGATAGCGGCCGGAATGAGCAGTTCTTC. The encoded protein is CASSPRDSGRNEQFF.

V is TRBV18 and J is TRBJ1-1, with 8 bases that match TRBD1. This CDR3 has 15 amino acids. The germline CDR1 and CDR2 sequences are KGHSH and LQKENI. Losses at the gene ends were 2 bases for V and 3 bases for J; bases not matched to a gene: 5. Here the CDR3 DNA reads TGTGCCAGCTCACCAGTATCACAGGGGGACACTGAAGCTTTCTTT. This sequence encodes CASSPVSQGDTEAFF.

This clonotype was observed at least ten times. This chain connects TRBV29-1 to TRBJ2-3, with TRBD1 matching over 11 bases. The CDR3 spans 15 residues. Germline lookup yields CDR1 SQVTM and CDR2 ANQGSEA. V trimming: 6 bases; J trimming: 0 bases; junction bases outside the gene matches: 5. The CDR3 coding sequence is TGCAGCGTGGGACAGGGGGTAATCAGCACAGATACGCAGTATTTT. Encoded protein: CSVGQGVISTDTQYF.

This clonotype was counted only a few times. CDR3 bases: TGCGCCAGCAGCTTGGACTGGCAGACTAGCACAGATACGCAGTATTTT. It specifies CASSLDWQTSTDTQYF. J is TRBJ2-3 and V is TRBV5-1; D remains ambiguous. V gave up 0 bases and J gave up 0 bases, with 11 bases separating them. The CDR3 totals 16 residues. The germline V gene has CDR1 SGHRS and CDR2 YFSETQ. Together with reference TRBV5-1 and TRBJ2-3, the CDR3 gives the full variable domain: KAGVTQTPRYLIKTRGQQVTLSCSPISGHRSVSWYQQTPGQGLQFLFEYFSETQRNKGNFPGRFSGRQFSNSRSEMNVSTLELGDSALYLCASSLDWQTSTDTQYFGPGTRLTVL.